This T cell receptor (beta chain) originates from a study of OX40 agonist ivuxolimab in advanced cancers. Study in general: The treatment was a fully human IgG2 OX40 agonist, ivuxolimab.

Assay used: immunoSEQ multiplex PCR; TCRdb lists only in-frame clones, some missing. The sample yields about 79,000 clones, over 75% seen once. Autoimmune disease history or systemic immunosuppression led to patients being barred. Sampling of blood occurred at baseline, cycle 4 day 1, and cycle 7 day 1. Trimming cost V 6 bases and J 4 bases; bases outside gene matches: 9. The CDR3 covers 16 residues. In germline, CDR1 is SNHLY, CDR2 FYNNEI. The sequence was collected from an adult with an advanced solid tumor such as melanoma, head and neck, liver or kidney cancer. The material was CD4+ or CD8+ T cells sorted from blood, obtained in a trial of the OX40 agonist ivuxolimab. The chain links TRBV2 to TRBJ2-1; 10 bases match TRBD2. CDR3 nucleotides: TGTGCCAGCAGGTTCTCCGGGACTAGCGTGTACAATGAGCAGTTCTTC. It yields the protein CASRFSGTSVYNEQFF.